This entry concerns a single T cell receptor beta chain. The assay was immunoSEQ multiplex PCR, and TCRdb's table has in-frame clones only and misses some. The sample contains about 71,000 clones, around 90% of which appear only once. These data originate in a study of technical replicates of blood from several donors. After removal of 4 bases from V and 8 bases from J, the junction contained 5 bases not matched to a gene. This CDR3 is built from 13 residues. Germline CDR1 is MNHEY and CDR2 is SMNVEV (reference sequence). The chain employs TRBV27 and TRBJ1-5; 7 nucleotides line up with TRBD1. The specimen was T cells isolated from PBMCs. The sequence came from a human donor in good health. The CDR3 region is CASSYRGPEPQHF. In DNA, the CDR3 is TGTGCCAGCAGTTACAGGGGTCCAGAGCCCCAGCATTTT.